This entry lists 8 T cell receptor beta chains sequenced from one sample in a study of T cells in localized non-small cell lung cancer. Sequenced by immunoSEQ multiplex PCR; TCRdb stores in-frame clones only, minus some. This table holds roughly 3,500 clones, 25% to 35% found once. Source: lung tumor tissue, taken before any cancer treatment. The receptor source for this set is a man between 40 and 70 years old with stage III lung adenocarcinoma.

In regard to this clone: One end of the junction does not line up with germline, which may come from a read error. This chain uses TRBV6-8 with TRBJ2-3; D is perhaps TRBD2 (6 bases). Germline CDR1 reads MNHGY; CDR2 reads SAAAGT. The CDR3 spans 14 residues. Here the CDR3 DNA reads TGTGCCATCAGTGGTTTCGGGACTACAGATACGCAGTATTTT. Protein sequence: CAISGFGTTDTQYF.

The CDR3, as DNA: TGTGCCACAAAAGACTATTCCCAAGAGACCCAGTACTTC. Translation: CATKDYSQETQYF. This chain links TRBV6-8 with TRBJ2-5, with TRBD2 as a possible D gene (5 bases). The CDR3 spans 13 residues. CDR1 is MNHGY and CDR2 is SAAAGT in the germline V gene. V lost 10 bases, J lost 1 base, and 13 bases lay in between.

This clone is medium-sized in the sample. The rearrangement joins TRBV6-8 to TRBJ1-2; 10 bases are a match to TRBD1. Looked up from germline, CDR1 is MNHGY and CDR2 is SAAAGT. V gave up 6 bases and J gave up 8 bases; unmatched junction bases: 6. The CDR3 runs 13 residues. This chain's CDR3 is CASSLGTGDGYTF. CDR3 nucleotide sequence: TGTGCCAGCAGCCTCGGGACAGGGGACGGCTACACCTTC.

The chain employs TRBV28 and TRBJ1-5; 7 bases fit TRBD1. This CDR3 is built from 16 residues. In germline, CDR1 is MDHEN, CDR2 SYDVKM. The V and J ends lost 6 bases and 7 bases, in that order; junction bases with no gene match: 15. In DNA, the CDR3 is TGTGCCAGCAGACCCCCCTTCGACAGGGTAGACCAGCCCCAGCATTTT. It encodes CASRPPFDRVDQPQHF.

V is TRBV10-3 and J is TRBJ2-3; 7 bases map to TRBD2. V was clipped by 0 bases and J by 5 bases; unmatched bases: 8. CDR1 and CDR2 (germline): ENHRY, SYGVKD. The CDR3 extends over 16 amino acids. The CDR3 region is CAISESTLGEGDTQYF. CDR3 coding DNA: TGTGCCATCAGTGAGTCGACTCTGGGGGAGGGAGATACGCAGTATTTT.

Judged by abundance, this clone is medium-sized. V and J are TRBV6-8 and TRBJ1-2, with TRBD1 as a possible D gene (6 bases). V lost 2 bases to trimming and J lost 6 bases, with 10 bases between them. CDR3 length equals 13 residues. Per germline, CDR1 MNHGY and CDR2 SAAAGT. The CDR3 DNA is TGTGCCAGCAGTTACAGACAGGATGATGGCTACACCTTC. Residues: CASSYRQDDGYTF.

V is TRBV28 and J is TRBJ2-3; D is perhaps TRBD2 (6 bases). Germline V lookup: CDR1 MDHEN, CDR2 SYDVKM. V lost 6 bases and J 8 bases, leaving 24 bases between the germline ends. The CDR3 is 16 residues long. The CDR3 nucleotides read TGTGCCAGCAGCTCCTTTGGCGGGATTGTTGGTGGTACGCAGTATTTT. This sequence encodes CASSSFGGIVGGTQYF.

The chain has TRBV18 and TRBJ1-2, with 7 bases lining up with TRBD1. The CDR3 has 15 residues. Germline values: CDR1 KGHSH, CDR2 LQKENI. V shed 1 base and J 6 bases; nucleotides not matched to a gene: 8. DNA of the CDR3: TGTGCCAGCTCACCACAGACGGGACAGTTGGATGGCTACACCTTC. Amino acids: CASSPQTGQLDGYTF.